This is a list of T cell receptor beta chains from one sample in a study of shared T cell receptors in the human thymus. Measured with immunoSEQ multiplex PCR; TCRdb has only the in-frame clones, and not every one. The sample yields some 700,000 clones, around 89% seen once. These same data were also listed under a study on human thymus T cells.

The material sequenced was thymocytes. The receptor source for this set is a boy younger than two with a congenital heart defect. CDR3s leave out the opening cysteine and the closing phenylalanine or tryptophan. A row's size may be missing; if present it is once, few, many or a size class.

v_gene	abundance	j_gene	CDR3aa
TRBV2	-	TRBJ1-2	ASSEAGGWNYGYT
TRBV15	-	TRBJ1-5	ATSREKGKTGGSQPQH
TRBV2	-	TRBJ2-5	ASTFSVAETQY
TRBV30	-	TRBJ1-4	AWRRVGQSNEKLF
TRBV28	-	TRBJ1-1	ASSLSLPRDRRLNTEAF
TRBV4-3	-	TRBJ2-7	ASSQERNLASYEQY
TRBV2	-	TRBJ2-7	ASSDSLNNRSSEQY
TRBV25-1	-	TRBJ2-1	ASSEGGSSYNEQF
TRBV28	-	TRBJ1-1	ASSFWGVEGASNTEAF
TRBV5-1	-	TRBJ2-3	ASSSYSSTDTQY
TRBV18	once	TRBJ2-5	ASSQHFPGQQETQY
TRBV7-9	-	TRBJ1-4	ASSLGSGANEKLF
TRBV5-1	-	TRBJ2-7	ASSYSGSLEQY
TRBV2	-	TRBJ2-1	ASSDFARASDEQF
TRBV4-2	-	TRBJ1-2	ASSQDERNYGYT
TRBV21-1	few	TRBJ2-3	ASSESSSTDTQY
TRBV4-1	once	TRBJ2-2	ASTPQGPLTGELF
TRBV9	-	TRBJ2-1	ASSGVAGSYNEQF
TRBV28	-	TRBJ1-5	ASSYRGTGNQPQH
TRBV5-8	-	TRBJ1-4	ASSPGYRFRERRDEKLF
TRBV15	-	TRBJ2-4	ATSTDDSGQQY
TRBV18	-	TRBJ2-1	ASSPPGTTYNEQF
TRBV5-4	-	TRBJ2-7	ASSLAEAGTYEQY
TRBV6-1	-	TRBJ1-5	ASSEAVGVKGADGNQPQH
TRBV5-8	-	TRBJ2-1	ASSLEQDNEQF
TRBV9	-	TRBJ1-2	ASSPPGQTGDGYT
TRBV19	-	TRBJ1-5	ASSIPQGYSNQPQH
TRBV5-1	-	TRBJ1-1	ASVTAMNTEAF
TRBV6-5	-	TRBJ1-1	ASSYSRDSMNTEAF